Below, 10 T cell receptor beta chains from the same sample are listed, as sequenced in a study of response to subunit inactivated influenza vaccine. TCRdb recomputed calls from the RT-PCR reads with MiXCR, one row per CDR3 protein. The table shows hundreds of thousands of distinct CDR3 sequences, with about 15% occurring only once. The sample was PBMCs from blood, taken around 14 days before vaccination. The receptors derive from a man in his fifties or sixties who received an inactivated influenza vaccine.

This clonotype was detected only a few times. This chain joins TRBV4-3 and TRBJ2-7, with 9 bases matching TRBD1. CDR3 length equals 15 residues. V dropped 3 bases and J dropped 2; count of bases not matched to a gene: 5. Germline assignment: CDR1 LGHNA and CDR2 YSLEER. Here the CDR3 DNA reads TGCGCCAGCAGCCAGACGACAGGGGGGACCTACGAGCAGTACTTC. This gives the protein CASSQTTGGTYEQYF.

This clonotype was detected ten times or more. The chain has TRBV3-1 and TRBJ2-1; 13 nucleotides line up with TRBD2. After removal of 1 base from V and 3 bases from J, the junction contained 6 bases not matched to a gene. This CDR3 is 18 amino acids long. The germline CDR1 and CDR2 sequences are LGHDT and YNNKEL (reference sequence). The CDR3 here is CASSQVTSGRADYNEQFF. In DNA form, the CDR3 reads TGTGCCAGCAGCCAAGTAACTAGCGGGAGGGCTGACTACAATGAGCAGTTCTTC.

The chain links TRBV20-1 to TRBJ2-3; unclear D gene. V lost 0 bases, J lost 4 bases, and 14 bases lay in between. This CDR3 spans 15 amino acids. The germline gives CDR1 DFQATT, CDR2 SNEGSKA (reference sequence). CDR3 sequence reads: CSARDTGRAPDTQYF. The CDR3 nucleotides are TGCAGTGCTAGAGATACTGGCCGGGCCCCAGATACGCAGTATTTT.

J is TRBJ1-2 and V is TRBV12-3 or TRBV12-4, with no clear D. The CDR3 is made up of 13 amino acids. V lost 6 bases to trimming and J lost 0 bases, with 8 bases between them. DNA for the CDR3: TGTGCCAGCAGCGACCGGACTAACTATGGCTACACCTTC. It translates to CASSDRTNYGYTF.

This chain links TRBV6-4 with TRBJ2-6, with D unclear. The CDR3 spans 15 residues. V was cut by 2 bases and J by 4 bases, with 9 bases left in between. The germline V gene encodes CDR1 MRHNA and CDR2 SNTAGT. CDR3 bases: TGTGCCAGCAGTGACCATCATGCCGGGGCCAACGTCCTGACTTTC. Translating it yields CASSDHHAGANVLTF.

Ten or more counts support this clonotype. V gene TRBV12-3 or TRBV12-4 combines with J gene TRBJ1-5; 10 bases line up with TRBD1. The CDR3 runs 16 residues. The ends lost 5 bases at V and 7 bases at J; junction bases unmatched: 11. The chain's CDR3 is CASSPGTGVGPQPQHF. The CDR3 DNA is TGTGCCAGCAGTCCTGGGACAGGGGTTGGTCCCCAGCCCCAGCATTTT.

The V gene is TRBV15, the J gene TRBJ2-1, with 11 bases matching TRBD2. This CDR3 spans 16 amino acids. Germline-derived CDR1 and CDR2 are LNHNV and YYDKDF (reference sequence). V was clipped by 6 bases and J by 2 bases; unmatched bases: 6. The CDR3 loop reads CATRGTSGVTYNEQFF. CDR3 coding DNA: TGTGCCACCAGGGGGACTAGCGGCGTCACCTACAATGAGCAGTTCTTC.

This clonotype was seen ten or more times. The chain is built from TRBV11-2 and TRBJ1-1; D call uncertain. The CDR3 runs 13 residues. Germline CDR1 is SGHAT and CDR2 is FQNNGV. With 3 bases removed from V and 2 bases from J, the gap between germline ends came to 7 bases. The CDR3: CASSFRENTEAFF. The CDR3 nucleotides read TGTGCCAGCAGCTTCAGAGAAAACACTGAAGCTTTCTTT.

This clonotype appeared a few times. The V call is TRBV11-1, the J call TRBJ2-1; TRBD2 matches 8 bases. CDR1 and CDR2 from the germline V gene are SGHAT and FQDESV (reference sequence). The CDR3 totals 21 residues. The ends lost 1 base at V and 6 bases at J; junction bases unmatched: 23. Here the CDR3 DNA reads TGTGCCAGCAGCTTAGGGTGGGACTACCTCGGGAGGGGTGGATCCCCCAATGAGCAGTTCTTC. The encoded protein is CASSLGWDYLGRGGSPNEQFF.

This clonotype was detected many times. The chain recombines TRBV11-1 with TRBJ2-7; D may be TRBD1 or TRBD2 (5 bases each). The CDR3 loop spans 14 amino acids. V lost 5 bases and J 0 bases, leaving 11 bases between the germline ends. CDR1 is SGHAT and CDR2 is FQDESV in the germline V gene (reference sequence). CDR3 bases: TGTGCCAGCAGCCTACGGGGCTACTCCTACGAGCAGTACTTC. As protein: CASSLRGYSYEQYF. The entire variable domain, with the rest obtained from reference TRBV11-1 and TRBJ2-7, is as follows: EAEVAQSPRYKITEKSQAVAFWCDPISGHATLYWYRQILGQGPELLVQFQDESVVDDSQLPKDRFSAERLKGVDSTLKIQPAELGDSAMYLCASSLRGYSYEQYFGPGTRLTVT.